This T cell receptor beta chain was sequenced for a study of blood T cell repertoires in COVID-19. Study overall: Sites in the United States, Italy and Spain provided acute and convalescent COVID-19 samples.

Clones were sequenced by immunoSEQ multiplex PCR, and TCRdb holds only the in-frame ones, with some missing. In the table there are fewer than 500,000 clones, approximately 90% of which are singletons. The CDR3 has 14 residues. V was cut by 6 bases and J by 2 bases, with 13 bases left in between. CDR1 and CDR2 from the germline V gene are LNHDA and SQIVND (reference sequence). Assignments of participants to cohorts depended upon their own reported clinical history. The gene calls are TRBV19 and TRBJ1-2; a weak D match, TRBD1 (6 bases). Specimen: PBMCs or T cells enriched from blood (not recorded which). The TCR originated in a woman in her twenties or thirties with acute COVID-19. Here the CDR3 DNA reads TGTGCCAGTAGCTACAGGGATGGGAACTATGGCTACACCTTC. This gives the protein CASSYRDGNYGYTF.